Presented here are 13 T cell receptor beta chains from one specimen sequenced in a study of cytomegalovirus exposure and HLA in healthy donors. Both 60 Vbeta primers and 13 Jbeta primers went into the PCR. Produced via immunoSEQ multiplex PCR; TCRdb's table is partial and in-frame only. The table lists 90,000 to 150,000 clones, roughly 82% of them singletons. Sequencing was done on a sample of PBMCs. The receptors come from a woman aged 40 to 50 in good health and CMV-seropositive.

The V call is TRBV11-2, the J call TRBJ1-4, with a weak D call TRBD1 (5 bases). The CDR3 loop spans 14 amino acids. The ends were cut back, 8 bases at V and 7 bases at J, with 17 bases in the middle. Germline assignment: CDR1 SGHAT and CDR2 FQNNGV. CDR3 sequence reads: CASEAVGGTEKLFF. CDR3 DNA: TGTGCCAGCGAAGCAGTGGGGGGAACTGAAAAACTGTTTTTT.

The rearrangement uses TRBV29-1 and TRBJ2-7, with 9 bases fitting TRBD1. Looked up from germline, CDR1 is SQVTM and CDR2 is ANQGSEA. Trimming at V came to 1 base and at J to 6 bases, leaving 7 bases not matched to a gene. The CDR3 has 14 residues. The CDR3 nucleotides are TGCAGCGTTGAAGGGACAGGGGAAGACTCCGAGCAGTACTTC. It encodes CSVEGTGEDSEQYF.

This clone appeared a single time. The chain employs TRBV2 and TRBJ2-4; tentative D call: TRBD1 (5 bases). Germline V gives CDR1 SNHLY, CDR2 FYNNEI. V lost 0 bases and J 7 bases, leaving 16 bases between the germline ends. The CDR3 extends over 16 amino acids. The CDR3 DNA is TGTGCCAGCAGTGAAGCGCTTACGCTGGACACGAACATTCAGTACTTC. Translation: CASSEALTLDTNIQYF.

There are a few counts of this clone. The CDR3 here is CASSPQGVGEQYF. CDR3 sequence (DNA): TGTGCCAGCAGTCCCCAGGGGGTGGGAGAGCAGTACTTC. The J gene is TRBJ2-7, the V gene TRBV6-4; 7 positions agree with TRBD1. V lost 5 bases and J lost 7; bases outside the gene matches: 8. CDR1 is MRHNA and CDR2 is SNTAGT in the germline V gene. This CDR3 is 13 amino acids long.

This clone was seen more than once but under ten times. The same CDR3 is also encoded by other DNA sequences in this sample. The CDR3 sequence is CAISRDRDTEAFF. CDR3 coding DNA: TGTGCCATCAGTCGTGACAGGGACACTGAAGCTTTCTTT. This chain joins TRBV10-3 and TRBJ1-1, with 7 bases lining up with TRBD1. The J segment lost 3 bases and the V segment lost 5 bases, leaving 3 bases of the junction unmatched. CDR3 length: 13 amino acids. Germline CDR1 is ENHRY and CDR2 is SYGVKD.

The V gene is TRBV11-2, the J gene TRBJ2-5; 11 bases map to TRBD2. Germline CDR1 reads SGHAT; CDR2 reads FQNNGV. The CDR3 is 19 residues long. J was trimmed by 0 bases and V by 0 bases; bases with no gene match: 9. The CDR3 region has the DNA TGTGCCAGCAGCTTAGATGTCACCCTAGCGGGGGGAAACCAAGAGACCCAGTACTTC. Translation gives CASSLDVTLAGGNQETQYF.

This clone was seen just once. V is TRBV4-3 and J is TRBJ2-1, with 12 bases matching TRBD2. V dropped 1 base and J dropped 8; count of bases not matched to a gene: 3. The germline CDR1 and CDR2 sequences are LGHNA and YSLEER. This CDR3 is 15 amino acids long. This chain's CDR3 is CASSQGLAGVHEQFF. Written as DNA, the CDR3 is TGCGCCAGCAGCCAAGGACTAGCGGGGGTTCATGAGCAGTTCTTC.

This clone was detected a few times. The gene calls are TRBV4-3 and TRBJ2-7; the D gene is possibly TRBD1 (5 bases). CDR1 is LGHNA and CDR2 is YSLEER in the germline V gene. CDR3 size: 14 residues. Trimming removed 0 bases at V and 5 bases at J, with 11 bases between. The CDR3 spells CASSQETARDEQYF. The CDR3 DNA sequence: TGCGCCAGCAGCCAAGAAACAGCCAGGGACGAGCAGTACTTC.

This sequence joins TRBV7-6 and TRBJ2-2; 12 positions agree with TRBD1. V was pared by 6 bases and J by 7 bases, with 9 bases of the junction left unmatched. From germline, CDR1 is SGHVS and CDR2 FNYEAQ. The CDR3 contains 16 residues. Here the CDR3 reads CASSPGTGGPNGELFF. For the CDR3, the DNA is TGTGCCAGCAGTCCCGGGACAGGGGGCCCTAACGGGGAGCTGTTTTTT.

The V call is TRBV7-9, the J call TRBJ2-5; 10 bases match TRBD2. Germline CDR1 SEHNR, CDR2 FQNEAQ (reference sequence). This CDR3 has 15 residues. J was trimmed by 3 bases and V by 3 bases; bases with no gene match: 4. CDR3: CASSFDLAGEETQYF. Written as DNA, the CDR3 is TGTGCCAGCAGCTTCGACCTAGCGGGGGAAGAGACCCAGTACTTC. Full variable domain (missing parts from reference TRBV7-9 and TRBJ2-5): DTGVSQNPRHKITKRGQNVTFRCDPISEHNRLYWYRQTLGQGPEFLTYFQNEAQLEKSRLLSDRFSAERPKGSFSTLEIQRTEQGDSAMYLCASSFDLAGEETQYFGPGTRLLVL.

Only one count was recorded for this clone. DNA of the CDR3: TGCGCCAGCACCCTGGGCCCGGCATCGGATGAAAAACTGTTTTTT. Translated: CASTLGPASDEKLFF. The chain has TRBV5-1 and TRBJ1-4; the D is unclear. There are 15 residues in the CDR3. Germline-derived CDR1 and CDR2 are SGHRS and YFSETQ. V lost 6 bases to trimming and J lost 6 bases, with 18 bases between them.

This clone was observed a handful of times. This rearrangement joins TRBV5-4 to TRBJ2-3, with D tentatively TRBD1 (5 bases). The CDR3 totals 14 residues. Germline CDR1 is SGHNT and CDR2 is YYREEE (reference sequence). V was clipped by 4 bases and J by 4 bases, with 13 bases between them. CDR3 amino acids: CASSREGVADTQYF. The DNA of the CDR3 is TGTGCCAGCAGCCGAGAAGGGGTGGCAGATACGCAGTATTTT.

The chain has TRBV27 and TRBJ2-7; 8 bases align to TRBD2. Losses at the gene ends were 8 bases for V and 5 bases for J; bases not matched to a gene: 5. CDR1 and CDR2 from the germline V gene are MNHEY and SMNVEV (reference sequence). The CDR3 is 12 amino acids. CDR3 nucleotide sequence: TGTGCCAGCCAGGAGCGGGAGAACGAGCAGTACTTC. It codes for CASQERENEQYF.